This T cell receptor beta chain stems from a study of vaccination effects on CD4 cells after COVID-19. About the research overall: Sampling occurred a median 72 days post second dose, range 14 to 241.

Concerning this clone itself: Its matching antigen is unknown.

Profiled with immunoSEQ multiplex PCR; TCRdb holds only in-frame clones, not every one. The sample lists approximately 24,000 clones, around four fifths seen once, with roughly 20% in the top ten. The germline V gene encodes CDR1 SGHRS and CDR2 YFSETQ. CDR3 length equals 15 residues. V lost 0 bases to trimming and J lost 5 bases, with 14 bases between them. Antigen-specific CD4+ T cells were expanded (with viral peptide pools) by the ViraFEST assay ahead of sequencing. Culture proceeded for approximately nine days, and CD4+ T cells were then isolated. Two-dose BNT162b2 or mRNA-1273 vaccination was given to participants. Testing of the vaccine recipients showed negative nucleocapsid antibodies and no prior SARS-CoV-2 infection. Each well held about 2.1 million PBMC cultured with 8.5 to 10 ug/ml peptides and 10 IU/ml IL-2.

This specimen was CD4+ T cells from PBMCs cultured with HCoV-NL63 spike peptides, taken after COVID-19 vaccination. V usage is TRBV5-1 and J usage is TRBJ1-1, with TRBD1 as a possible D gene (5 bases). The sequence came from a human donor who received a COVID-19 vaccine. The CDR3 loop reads CASSLDFGAGTEAFF. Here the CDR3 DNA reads TGCGCCAGCAGCTTGGATTTTGGGGCAGGTACTGAAGCTTTCTTT.